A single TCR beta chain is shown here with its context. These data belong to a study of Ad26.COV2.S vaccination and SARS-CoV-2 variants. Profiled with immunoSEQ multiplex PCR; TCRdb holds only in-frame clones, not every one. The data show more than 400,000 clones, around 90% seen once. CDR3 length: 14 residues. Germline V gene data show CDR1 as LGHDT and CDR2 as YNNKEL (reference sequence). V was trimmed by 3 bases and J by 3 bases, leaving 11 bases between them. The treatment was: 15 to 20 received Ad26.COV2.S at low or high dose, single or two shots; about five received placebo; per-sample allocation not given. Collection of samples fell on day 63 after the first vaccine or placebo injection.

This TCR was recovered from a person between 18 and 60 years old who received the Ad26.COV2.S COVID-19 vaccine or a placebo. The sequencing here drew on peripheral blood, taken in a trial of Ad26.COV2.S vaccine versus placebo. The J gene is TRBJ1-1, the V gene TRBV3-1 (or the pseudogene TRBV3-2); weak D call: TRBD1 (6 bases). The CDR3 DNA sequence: TGTGCCAGCAGCCAGGGGGGGCAGGACACTGAAGCTTTCTTT. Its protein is CASSQGGQDTEAFF.